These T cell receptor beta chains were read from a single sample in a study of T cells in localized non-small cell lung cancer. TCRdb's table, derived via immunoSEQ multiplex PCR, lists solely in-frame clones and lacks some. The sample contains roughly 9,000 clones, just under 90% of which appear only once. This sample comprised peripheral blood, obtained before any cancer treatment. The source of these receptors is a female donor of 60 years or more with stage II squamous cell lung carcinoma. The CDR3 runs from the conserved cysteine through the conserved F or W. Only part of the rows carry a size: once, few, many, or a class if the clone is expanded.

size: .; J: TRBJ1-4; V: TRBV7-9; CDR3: CASSFYGVTNEKLFF
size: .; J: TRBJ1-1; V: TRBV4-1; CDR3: CASSTLGVSTTEAFF
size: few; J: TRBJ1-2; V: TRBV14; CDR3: CASSQRPASGYTF
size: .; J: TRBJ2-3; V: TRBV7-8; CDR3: CASSSGADTQYF
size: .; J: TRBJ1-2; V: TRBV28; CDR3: CASRPRVEGYGYTF
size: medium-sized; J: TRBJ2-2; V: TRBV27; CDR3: CASKPGQGMGELFF
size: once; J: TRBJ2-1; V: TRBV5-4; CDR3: CASSLGQGGYNEQFF
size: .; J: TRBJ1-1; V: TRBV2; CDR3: CASIRDFNTEAFF
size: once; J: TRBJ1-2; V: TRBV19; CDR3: CATAGWDRGGYTF
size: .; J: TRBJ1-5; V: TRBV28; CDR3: CASSPGGTNQPQHF
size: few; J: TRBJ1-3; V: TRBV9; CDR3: CASSVAVNSGNTIYF
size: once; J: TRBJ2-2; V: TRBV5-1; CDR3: CASSPWRGNTGELFF
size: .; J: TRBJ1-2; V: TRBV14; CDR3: CASSQGDSLNYGYTF
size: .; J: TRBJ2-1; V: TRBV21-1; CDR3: CASILGSYEQFF
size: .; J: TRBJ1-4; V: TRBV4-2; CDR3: CASSPRIEGEKLFF
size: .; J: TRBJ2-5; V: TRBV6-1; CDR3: CASRVGLQETQYF
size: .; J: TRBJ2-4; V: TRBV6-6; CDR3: CASSASGLAKNIQYF
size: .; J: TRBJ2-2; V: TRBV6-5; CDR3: CASSWLHTGELFF
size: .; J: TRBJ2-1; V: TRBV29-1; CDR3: CSVVRAPGDNEQFF
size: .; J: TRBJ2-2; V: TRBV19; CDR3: CASSITGNTGELFF
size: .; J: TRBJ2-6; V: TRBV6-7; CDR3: CASSCARKLWSSGANVLTF
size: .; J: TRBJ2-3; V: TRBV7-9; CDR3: CASNSPLAGVDTQYF
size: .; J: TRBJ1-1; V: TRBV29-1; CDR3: CSVGRGTNTEAFF